Sequencing of this T cell receptor (beta chain) was carried out in a study of cytomegalovirus exposure and HLA in healthy donors. The PCR used 60 Vbeta and 13 Jbeta primers. Libraries were prepared by immunoSEQ multiplex PCR; TCRdb keeps only in-frame clonotypes and omits some of them. The table lists under 200,000 clones, around 84% of them singletons, with around 3.6% in the top ten. Concerning this clone itself: The antigen remains undetermined.

Overall study results and limits: Later analysis associated a missense DCLRE1C variant with TCR beta V- and J-gene trimming. Altogether, some 160 TCR beta chains were recorded as cytomegalovirus-associated. As immune exposure information, only CMV serostatus was available. A further, later analysis showed that HLA-associated TCR beta chains (compared with equally common others) were more clonally expanded.

Sequenced sample: PBMCs. The sequence came from a man in his forties in good health and CMV-seropositive.

CDR3 DNA sequence: TGTGCCAGCACCTTCTCTAGTCCAAGAACATCTTCCGAGCAGTACTTC. Translation: CASTFSSPRTSSEQYF. J is TRBJ2-7 and V is TRBV2, with unresolved D. CDR1 is SNHLY and CDR2 is FYNNEI in the germline V gene. This CDR3 spans 16 amino acids. V was pared by 7 bases and J by 6 bases, with 25 bases between.